This T cell receptor beta chain was observed in a study of sequential checkpoint blockade in melanoma. Assay: immunoSEQ multiplex PCR; the TCRdb copy retains only in-frame clones and omits some. The sample includes around 37,000 clones, approximately 30% seen only once; the top ten take 1.5% to 2%. V lost 1 base, J lost 5 bases, and 17 bases lay in between. Germline-derived CDR1 and CDR2 are LNHDA and SQIVND (reference sequence). This CDR3 contains 16 residues. Documented treatment: randomized to nivolumab then ipilimumab (arm A) or the reverse (arm B). The chain employs TRBV19 and TRBJ2-5, with D perhaps TRBD1 or TRBD2 (7 bases each). This TCR was sampled from a human donor with melanoma. The sample was tumor tissue (inferred from file names), taken from a patient given nivolumab and ipilimumab in sequence. In DNA, the CDR3 is TGTGCCAGTAGTATAGTCCCCGGCAGGGGGGGGGAGACCCAGTACTTC. Translating it yields CASSIVPGRGGETQYF. The full variable domain, in which reference TRBV19 and TRBJ2-5 provide the parts outside the CDR3, is DGGITQSPKYLFRKEGQNVTLSCEQNLNHDAMYWYRQDPGQGLRLIYYSQIVNDFQKGDIAEGYSVSREKKESFPLTVTSAQKNPTAFYLCASSIVPGRGGETQYFGPGTRLLVL.